These 19 T cell receptor beta chains share one sample of origin, sequenced in a study of molecular identifiers for immune sequencing clone quantification (dated by TCRdb to 2016 to 2019). The library was built by means of PCR. TCRdb records Illumina HiSeq 4000 as the sequencer. TCRdb reworked the public reads: Q25 trimming with fastp, MiXCR clone assembly, productive beta chains retained. Entries are consolidated by CDR3 protein sequence, retaining the most common genes and DNA. The sample includes around 40,000 distinct CDR3 sequences, with about 19% observed a single time. The ten top clones hold approximately 1.2% of the sample. The specimen was naive CD8+ T cells from blood, with Jurkat cell RNA spiked in. The cell subset or site label, as the study defines it: FACS-sorted CD8+CD4-CCR7+CD45RA+ naive T cells. Receptors originate from a human donor in good health. Some libraries in this study had Jurkat cell RNA spiked in.

This clonotype was observed at least ten times. The gene calls are TRBV14 and TRBJ1-2; D uncertain. Germline V lookup: CDR1 SGHDN, CDR2 FVKESK. V was pared by 0 bases and J by 6 bases, with 14 bases between. This CDR3 region has 15 residues. CDR3 loop: CASSQDPGPDHGYTF. The DNA for the CDR3 is TGTGCCAGCAGCCAAGATCCAGGACCGGATCATGGCTACACCTTC.

This clonotype has ten or more counts. V usage is TRBV7-9 and J usage is TRBJ2-7, with TRBD2 identical over 12 bases. Losses at the gene ends were 3 bases for V and 4 bases for J; bases not matched to a gene: 1. This CDR3 has 14 amino acids. In germline, CDR1 is SEHNR, CDR2 FQNEAQ (reference sequence). CDR3 sequence (DNA): TGTGCCAGCAGCTTGACTAGCGGGAGTTACGAGCAGTACTTC. Translating gives CASSLTSGSYEQYF.

This clonotype was recorded at least ten times. The chain couples TRBV28 to TRBJ2-7; 7 positions match TRBD2. The V and J ends lost 3 bases and 4 bases, in that order; junction bases with no gene match: 6. The CDR3 is 14 amino acids. Germline V gene sequence: CDR1 MDHEN, CDR2 SYDVKM. CDR3 sequence reads: CASSLRLAVYEQYF. CDR3 coding DNA: TGTGCCAGCAGTTTGAGGCTAGCGGTTTACGAGCAGTACTTC.

This clonotype was picked up a small number of times. This chain uses TRBV27 with TRBJ2-7; D remains unclear. Deletions cut 2 bases from V and 3 bases from J, with 8 bases between. The CDR3 has 13 amino acids. Germline CDR1 is MNHEY and CDR2 is SMNVEV (reference sequence). The CDR3 region is CASSLTRSYEQYF. The CDR3 coding sequence is TGTGCCAGCAGTTTAACTCGGAGCTACGAGCAGTACTTC.

J is TRBJ2-7 and V is TRBV5-1, with 12 bases fitting TRBD2. V was clipped by 7 bases and J by 6 bases; unmatched bases: 5. Germline-derived CDR1 and CDR2 are SGHRS and YFSETQ. The CDR3 totals 13 residues. The CDR3 loop reads CASSSGGASEQYF. The CDR3 coding sequence is TGCGCCAGCTCTAGCGGGGGGGCTTCCGAGCAGTACTTC.

This clonotype came up a few times. A read error is possible here, since a much larger clone lies one base away. The rearrangement joins TRBV27 to TRBJ1-1; D unclear. Looked up from germline, CDR1 is MNHEY and CDR2 is SMNVEV (reference sequence). This CDR3 has 14 residues. The CDR3 bases are TGTGCCAGCAGTTTGGATTTAATGGGGAGCGAAGCTTCCTTT. It translates to CASSLDLMGSEASF.

This clonotype came up many times. The rearrangement uses TRBV12-3 or TRBV12-4 and TRBJ1-1, with 8 positions matching TRBD1. With V trimmed by 6 bases and J by 5 bases, 5 bases remained unmatched. This CDR3 has 13 amino acids. Here the CDR3 reads CASRQGAPTEAFF. CDR3 in DNA: TGTGCCAGCAGGCAGGGGGCTCCGACTGAAGCTTTCTTT.

The J gene is TRBJ1-5, the V gene TRBV19; weak D call: TRBD1 (5 bases). Germline lookup yields CDR1 LNHDA and CDR2 SQIVND (reference sequence). The CDR3 runs to 17 residues. Between the trimmed V and J ends, which lost 2 bases and 0 bases, there was a span of 14 bases. Here the CDR3 reads CASSIRGSTYSNQPQHF. The CDR3 DNA is TGTGCCAGTAGTATAAGGGGCAGCACGTATAGCAATCAGCCCCAGCATTTT.

The table lists this clonotype with many counts. Germline is not matched at one junction end, which may reflect a read error. The rearrangement uses TRBV7-7 and TRBJ2-3; no definite D call. There are 14 residues in the CDR3. The germline V gene encodes CDR1 SSHAT and CDR2 FNYEAQ (reference sequence). The CDR3 reads CASTSRLRTDTQYF. The CDR3 DNA follows: TGTGCTAGCACCTCAAGGCTCCGCACAGATACGCAGTATTTT. The full variable domain, in which reference TRBV7-7 and TRBJ2-3 provide the parts outside the CDR3, is GAGVSQSPRYKVTKRGQDVTLRCDPISSHATLYWYQQALGQGPEFLTYFNYEAQPDKSGLPSDRFSAERPEGSISTLTIQRTEQRDSAMYRCASTSRLRTDTQYFGPGTRLTVL.

This clonotype was seen at least ten times. The V and J genes are TRBV5-4 and TRBJ2-7; unclear D gene. The CDR3 contains 13 residues. Germline-derived CDR1 and CDR2 are SGHNT and YYREEE (reference sequence). The V end was cut by 0 bases, the J end by 2 bases, with 6 bases between. CDR3 residues: CASSLDETYEQYF. The CDR3 DNA is TGTGCCAGCAGCTTGGATGAGACCTACGAGCAGTACTTC.

This clonotype has at least ten counts. This chain joins TRBV9 and TRBJ1-1; D remains ambiguous. Looked up from germline, CDR1 is SGDLS and CDR2 is YYNGEE. V lost 0 bases and J lost 2, with 8 bases in between. The CDR3 is 14 amino acids. CDR3 coding DNA: TGTGCCAGCAGCGTAGTAGCAGTAAACACTGAAGCTTTCTTT. Protein product: CASSVVAVNTEAFF.

For this clonotype: A read error is possible here, since a much larger clone lies one base away. V gene TRBV29-1 combines with J gene TRBJ2-1; a possible D gene is TRBD2 (6 bases). The germline V gene has CDR1 SQVTM and CDR2 ANQGSEA. This CDR3 is built from 13 residues. The V gene lost 8 bases and the J gene lost 3 bases, with 14 bases spanning the gap. The CDR3 loop reads CSLRLVNYNEQFF. The DNA for the CDR3 is TGCAGCCTTAGACTAGTGAACTACAATGAGCAGTTCTTC.

This clonotype was counted many times. The chain couples TRBV9 to TRBJ1-2; D unclear. CDR3 length: 15 amino acids. Germline V gene lookup returns CDR1 SGDLS and CDR2 YYNGEE. V gave up 4 bases and J gave up 4 bases, with 17 bases separating them. The CDR3 spells CASSPYYGYSYGYTF. The CDR3 DNA reads TGTGCCAGCAGCCCGTATTACGGGTATTCCTATGGCTACACCTTC.

This clonotype was observed many times. The chain recombines TRBV24-1 with TRBJ1-5; TRBD1 might be the D (6 bases). V lost 6 bases and J 0 bases, leaving 29 bases between the germline ends. This CDR3 has 21 residues. In germline, CDR1 is KGHDR, CDR2 SFDVKD. Here the CDR3 reads CATSPPYGRQGLPYSNQPQHF. The CDR3 coding sequence is TGTGCCACCAGTCCCCCCTATGGTCGGCAGGGGCTCCCGTATAGCAATCAGCCCCAGCATTTT.

This clonotype was recorded at least ten times. The chain recombines TRBV3-1 with TRBJ2-7; possibly TRBD2 for D (7 bases). The V end was cut by 1 base, the J end by 5 bases, with 18 bases between. Germline CDR1 reads LGHDT; CDR2 reads YNNKEL (reference sequence). This CDR3 contains 16 residues. CDR3 region: CASSQAAFAGADEQYF. The CDR3 nucleotides are TGTGCCAGCAGCCAAGCCGCATTTGCGGGGGCTGACGAGCAGTACTTC.

This clonotype was counted many times. The chain is built from TRBV6-2 or TRBV6-3 and TRBJ1-1, with a tentative D call TRBD1 (5 bases). Germline loops: CDR1 MNHEY, CDR2 SVGEGT. The CDR3 loop spans 12 amino acids. Trimming cost V 4 bases and J 4 bases, with 7 bases left between them. The CDR3 nucleotides are TGTGCCAGCAGTTTCGGGGGCACTGAAGCTTTCTTT. It is translated as CASSFGGTEAFF.

This clonotype has a count of ten or more. The chain links TRBV29-1 to TRBJ1-1; unclear D gene. The CDR3 length is 12 residues. V was clipped by 4 bases and J by 1 base, with 7 bases between them. Germline V gene lookup returns CDR1 SQVTM and CDR2 ANQGSEA. The CDR3 DNA sequence: TGCAGCGTTGCTATGGGGAACACTGAAGCTTTCTTT. It specifies CSVAMGNTEAFF.

This clonotype came up many times. The rearrangement uses TRBV2 and TRBJ2-7, with D perhaps matching TRBD2 (5 bases). This CDR3 is built from 17 residues. Trimming left V 4 bases short and J 2 bases short, with 21 bases between. The V gene's germline CDR1 is SNHLY and CDR2 FYNNEI. The CDR3 loop is CASSGSAEARGTYEQYF. CDR3 nucleotide sequence: TGTGCCAGCAGTGGTTCCGCCGAGGCCCGAGGGACCTACGAGCAGTACTTC.

This clonotype was found many times. The CDR3 nucleotides are TGCGCCAGCAGCCAAGGGGACAGTCCCGAGCAGTACTTC. Translated: CASSQGDSPEQYF. V gene TRBV4-1 combines with J gene TRBJ2-7, with 7 nucleotides matching TRBD1. The trim removed 1 base at V and 6 bases at J, leaving 3 bases unmatched. From germline, CDR1 is MGHRA and CDR2 YSYEKL. The length of the CDR3 is 13 residues.